What follows describes a single TCR beta chain. This receptor's antigen is unknown. Base qualities are not recorded, but no much larger clone differs from it by a single base. Looking up the germline V gene yields CDR1 MDHEN and CDR2 SYDVKM. The CDR3 contains 14 residues, cysteine and phenylalanine counted. Kept here is only the CDR3 DNA, which spans 42 bases and is read in frame from base 1. V is clipped by 2 bases and J by 4 bases, and the sequence between their germline boundaries is 9 bases long. The sample comes from a study of hypomethylating agent response in myelodysplastic syndrome (dated by TCRdb to the early 2020s). In terms of the full investigation: The hypomethylating agent given was azacitidine in about 70% of the 11 patients and decitabine in 3 of 11 patients. The mutation found most frequently was TET2, which appeared in 5 of the 11 patients. Response was defined as complete response or hematologic improvement, and patients meeting neither criterion were classed as non-responders. The cohort was composed of fewer than 10 male and a couple of female myelodysplastic syndrome patients. About 6 patients responded with complete response or hematologic improvement, and a few patients were non-responders. Patients had a mean age of roughly 72 +/- 6.3 years, and a diploid cytogenetic profile was the most common. Summary of the overall study and its limitations: Novel clonotypes emerged more often in responders, while non-responders showed more contracted clonotypes after treatment. Only around eleven patients were analyzed, so the study cohort was small. A possible recognition of novel MDS antigens by the shared GLIPH2 clusters was not confirmed and needs experimental validation. After hypomethylating agent treatment, no significant change in richness, rarefaction diversity or clonality was seen, either across all patients or within response groups. Because the healthy control donors and the MDS patients were not matched by age, the comparison between MDS and healthy samples could have been affected.

Receptors were amplified or captured by the immunoSEQ multiplex PCR assay. Sequencing was run at survey resolution with two replicates of approximately 200 ng each, for a total of about 400 ng of DNA per sample. Rearranged TCRB sequences in genomic DNA were detected with the hsTCRB kit using multiplex PCR primers targeting V and J genes. In the first PCR, the CDR3 region was amplified for 25 to 35 cycles with the QIAGEN Multiplex PCR Kit. A roughly 8-cycle second PCR added sample barcodes and Illumina adapters to each replicate. Quantification of the pooled libraries was done with a QuantStudio 6 and the KAPA library quantification kit. Roughly 15 pM of pooled libraries was sequenced on an Illumina MiSeq using 156-cycle single-end reads plus a 15-cycle index read. As for the authors' bioinformatics: Of more than 150,000 unique clonotypes, roughly 1.6% were flagged by VDJdb annotation as previously reported viral-epitope-specific clonotypes. The immunoSEQ Data Assistant and immunoSEQ Analyzer turned the raw reads into TCRB repertoires that were normalized and annotated. Clonotypes were analyzed with the immunarch R package version 0.6.5 and BioAnalyzer. Before richness was estimated, every repertoire was downsampled to the clone count of the smallest repertoire. Clonotypes were categorized as expanded, contracted or novel by Fisher's exact tests, where a novel clonotype had zero frequency before treatment. Significantly changed CDR3 beta sequences were clustered with GLIPH2 at simulation_depth=1000 and kmer_min_depth=3, and CDR3s shorter than five residues were left out. Imported from immuneACCESS, the table was reduced by TCRdb to in-frame sequences with V and J called. These copies leave out some clones; in studies compared against another copy, an unresolved V gene accounts for under half, and the cause of the remainder is not known. V and J calls and clone size are those listed in that table; D and trimming were worked out from the DNA. Counted in this sample were about 4,000 clones; about 88% of them appeared once. The top ten constitute under 15% of the sample.

Bulk bone marrow was analyzed, and T-cell subsets were not sorted. Bone marrow from 11 to 12 myelodysplastic syndrome patients, collected before and after hypomethylating agent therapy, underwent immunosequencing of the TCR beta CDR3 regions. Each patient contributed a baseline bone marrow plus two to three bone marrows at different post-treatment timepoints for longitudinal repertoire tracking. Whole bone marrow served as the source for genomic DNA extraction, with DNA quality checked using TapeStation, NanoDrop OneC and PicoGreen assays. The chain is made from TRBV28 and TRBJ2-1, with no D gene named confidently. The clonotype comes from a human donor with myelodysplastic syndrome. The sample here was bone marrow, taken before or after starting hypomethylating agent treatment for myelodysplastic syndrome (not recorded which). For the CDR3, the sequence is CASSLPGYYNEQFF. Read as DNA, the sequence is TGTGCCAGCAGTTTACCTGGATATTACAATGAGCAGTTCTTC.